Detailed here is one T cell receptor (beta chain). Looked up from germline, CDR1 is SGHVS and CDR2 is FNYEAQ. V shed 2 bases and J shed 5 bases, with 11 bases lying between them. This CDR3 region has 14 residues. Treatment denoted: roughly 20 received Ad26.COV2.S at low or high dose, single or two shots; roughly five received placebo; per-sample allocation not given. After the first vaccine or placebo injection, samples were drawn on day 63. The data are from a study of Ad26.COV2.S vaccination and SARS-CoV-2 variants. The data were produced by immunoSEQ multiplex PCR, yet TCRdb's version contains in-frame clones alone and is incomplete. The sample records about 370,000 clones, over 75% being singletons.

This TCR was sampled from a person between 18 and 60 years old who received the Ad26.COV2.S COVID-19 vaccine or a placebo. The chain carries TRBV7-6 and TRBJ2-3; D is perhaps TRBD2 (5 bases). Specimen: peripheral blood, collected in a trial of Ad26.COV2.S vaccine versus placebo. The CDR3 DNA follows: TGTGCCAGCAGCTTACGAGGGCCGGAAGATACGCAGTATTTT. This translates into CASSLRGPEDTQYF.